The clone carrying this TCR beta chain was observed once. This entry is derived from a study of blood T cell repertoires in COVID-19. Overall study: The United States, Italy and Spain supplied acute and convalescent COVID-19 samples.

Per the original methods: Counts of nucleated cells, estimated from reference gene primer amplification, were obtained. This table comes from immunoSEQ multiplex PCR, and its TCRdb copy is limited to in-frame clones, with some not included. V and J calls and clone size are given by that table; D and trimming were obtained from the DNA. The table has more than 150,000 clones, around 90% seen once. V was shortened by 0 bases and J by 8 bases, with 14 bases between the two germline ends. This CDR3 comprises 15 residues. Germline CDR1 reads LNHNV; CDR2 reads YYDKDF (reference sequence). The material sequenced was peripheral blood. The chain carries TRBV15 and TRBJ2-1; TRBD2 is a possible D gene (6 bases). The origin of this receptor is a man between 40 and 49 years old with acute or convalescent COVID-19. CDR3: CATSRDGTRRDEQFF. The CDR3 coding sequence is TGTGCCACCAGCAGAGACGGGACTCGACGCGATGAGCAGTTCTTC. The variable domain in full, with the rest retrieved from reference TRBV15 and TRBJ2-1, is DAMVIQNPRYQVTQFGKPVTLSCSQTLNHNVMYWYQQKSSQAPKLLFHYYDKDFNNEADTPDNFQSRRPNTSFCFLDIRSPGLGDTAMYLCATSRDGTRRDEQFFGPGTRLTVL.